Following are 15 T cell receptor beta chains from one sample sequenced in a study of cytomegalovirus exposure and HLA in healthy donors. The primer mix had 60 Vbeta and 13 Jbeta primers. Some clones are missing from TCRdb's copy, which holds only in-frame ones; the method was immunoSEQ multiplex PCR. The data hold fewer than 150,000 clones, with about 79% observed a single time. The specimen sequenced was PBMCs. These receptors were obtained from a male donor in good health and CMV-seronegative.

The CDR3 sequence is CASRMRGPSYEQYF. For the CDR3, the DNA is TGTGCCAGCAGAATGCGGGGCCCCTCCTACGAGCAGTACTTC. The chain uses TRBV27 and TRBJ2-7, with D possibly TRBD2 on 6 matching bases. Trimming stripped 6 bases from V and 0 bases from J, with 12 bases between. Germline V gene data show CDR1 as MNHEY and CDR2 as SMNVEV (reference sequence). The CDR3 totals 14 residues.

This clone was counted between two and nine times. The rearrangement joins TRBV14 to TRBJ2-1; no reliable D call. The CDR3 extends over 11 amino acids. V lost 4 bases and J lost 8, with 6 bases in between. Germline V gene data show CDR1 as SGHDN and CDR2 as FVKESK. CDR3 DNA: TGTGCCAGCAGCCTGGGCGATGAGCAGTTCTTC. Amino acids: CASSLGDEQFF.

This clone was observed a single time. The genes are TRBV6-5 and TRBJ2-3; D uncertain. The CDR3 has 14 amino acids. Trimming pared 0 bases from V and 2 bases from J, leaving 6 bases between. CDR1 is MNHEY, CDR2 SVGAGI, per germline. This CDR3 reads CASSYSRSTDTQYF. The CDR3 DNA reads as TGTGCCAGCAGTTACTCCCGTTCCACAGATACGCAGTATTTT.

This chain links TRBV7-9 with TRBJ1-2; 9 bases line up with TRBD1. This CDR3 spans 16 amino acids. V dropped 3 bases and J dropped 8; count of bases not matched to a gene: 13. From germline, CDR1 is SEHNR and CDR2 FQNEAQ (reference sequence). The CDR3 protein is CASSLTIVQGAAGYTF. The DNA of the CDR3 is TGTGCCAGCAGCTTGACGATTGTACAGGGGGCGGCCGGCTACACCTTC.

This clone occurred once. The J gene is TRBJ2-1, the V gene TRBV7-8, with a tentative D call TRBD2 (5 bases). CDR3 length equals 15 residues. CDR1 and CDR2 from the germline V gene are SGHVS and FQNEAQ. The ends were cut back, 5 bases at V and 6 bases at J, with 17 bases in the middle. CDR3 amino acids: CASSPSRLTVNEQFF. CDR3 coding DNA: TGTGCCAGCAGCCCCTCGAGACTAACCGTCAATGAGCAGTTCTTC.

This chain connects TRBV7-6 to TRBJ2-6; D is unresolved. This CDR3 spans 18 amino acids. Germline CDR1 SGHVS, CDR2 FNYEAQ. V shed 3 bases and J shed 0 bases, with 15 bases lying between them. Here the CDR3 DNA reads TGTGCCAGCAGCTTTTTCTCGAGCGAGACCTCTGGGGCCAACGTCCTGACTTTC. It specifies CASSFFSSETSGANVLTF.

The rearrangement links TRBV9 to TRBJ2-3; the D is unclear. This CDR3 is built from 12 residues. Trimming cost V 5 bases and J 2 bases, with 6 bases left between them. The V gene's germline CDR1 is SGDLS and CDR2 YYNGEE. CDR3 sequence reads: CASSSNTDTQYF. DNA of the CDR3: TGTGCCAGCAGTTCTAACACAGATACGCAGTATTTT. The full variable domain, completed using reference TRBV9 and TRBJ2-3, is DSGVTQTPKHLITATGQRVTLRCSPRSGDLSVYWYQQSLDQGLQFLIQYYNGEERAKGNILERFSAQQFPDLHSELNLSSLELGDSALYFCASSSNTDTQYFGPGTRLTVL.

The chain combines TRBV7-9 with TRBJ1-4, with TRBD1 identical over 8 bases. The V and J ends lost 5 bases and 7 bases, in that order; junction bases with no gene match: 6. The CDR3 contains 14 residues. Germline CDR1 reads SEHNR; CDR2 reads FQNEAQ (reference sequence). Here the CDR3 reads CASSEDRAGEKLFF. Here the CDR3 DNA reads TGTGCCAGCAGCGAGGACAGGGCTGGTGAAAAACTGTTTTTT.

This rearrangement joins TRBV7-3 to TRBJ2-2, with TRBD2 as a possible D gene (5 bases). Germline V gene sequence: CDR1 SGHTA, CDR2 FQGTGA. Deletions cut 5 bases from V and 6 bases from J, with 13 bases between. CDR3 length: 14 residues. The DNA for the CDR3 is TGTGCCAGCAGCGTCTCCACTAGTTCCGGGGAGCTGTTTTTT. Translation gives CASSVSTSSGELFF.

CDR3 sequence: CASAPQGNYGYTF. CDR3 nucleotide sequence: TGTGCCAGCGCACCTCAGGGGAACTATGGCTACACCTTC. The chain links TRBV5-4 to TRBJ1-2; tentative D call: TRBD1 (6 bases). Germline CDR1 SGHNT, CDR2 YYREEE (reference sequence). This CDR3 region has 13 residues. With 7 bases removed from V and 2 bases from J, the gap between germline ends came to 12 bases.

The V gene is TRBV7-2, the J gene TRBJ1-1; D unresolved. Per the germline V gene, CDR1 is SGHTA and CDR2 is FQGNSA. The V and J ends lost 2 bases and 0 bases respectively, with 16 bases between them. CDR3 length: 17 amino acids. The CDR3, as DNA: TGTGCCAGCAGCTTAACTATAGTATCTTCCATGAACACTGAAGCTTTCTTT. Translated, it gives CASSLTIVSSMNTEAFF.

This rearrangement joins TRBV19 to TRBJ2-7; the match to TRBD2 covers 10 bases. Germline V gene sequence: CDR1 LNHDA, CDR2 SQIVND (reference sequence). The V and J ends lost 1 base and 3 bases, in that order; junction bases with no gene match: 3. CDR3 length: 15 residues. This chain's CDR3 is CASSIVASGGYEQYF. The CDR3 coding sequence is TGTGCCAGTAGTATAGTCGCTAGCGGGGGCTACGAGCAGTACTTC.

This clone has a single count. The chain uses TRBV27 and TRBJ2-2; 8 bases match TRBD1. The V gene's germline CDR1 is MNHEY and CDR2 SMNVEV (reference sequence). V shed 2 bases and J 1 base; nucleotides not matched to a gene: 3. The CDR3 covers 16 residues. The CDR3 loop reads CASSLGGTGNTGELFF. In nucleotides, the CDR3 is TGTGCCAGCAGTTTAGGGGGGACAGGGAACACCGGGGAGCTGTTTTTT.

This clone was observed once. The chain has TRBV4-3 and TRBJ2-3, with 9 bases fitting TRBD1. Per the germline V gene, CDR1 is LGHNA and CDR2 is YSLEER. After removal of 0 bases from V and 4 bases from J, the junction contained 11 bases not matched to a gene. CDR3 length equals 18 residues. CDR3 in amino acids: CASSQEATGTGTADTQYF. As DNA, the CDR3 is TGCGCCAGCAGCCAAGAGGCTACCGGGACAGGGACCGCAGATACGCAGTATTTT.

The gene calls are TRBV7-9 and TRBJ1-1; perhaps TRBD1 as D (5 bases). The length of the CDR3 is 13 residues. Germline V lookup: CDR1 SEHNR, CDR2 FQNEAQ (reference sequence). The V end lost 5 bases, the J end lost 3 bases, and 10 bases lay between the germline ends. The DNA for the CDR3 is TGTGCCAGCAGCGCCGGGGGGGACACTGAAGCTTTCTTT. This sequence encodes CASSAGGDTEAFF.